This record concerns one T cell receptor beta chain sequence. Only in-frame clones appear in the TCRdb table, and some are missing; sequencing was by immunoSEQ multiplex PCR. The table includes over 85,000 clones, just over 90% detected once. Germline V gene sequence: CDR1 LGHNA, CDR2 YSLEER. The CDR3 is made up of 15 amino acids. J was trimmed by 6 bases and V by 9 bases; bases with no gene match: 12. These data belong to a study of T cell changes during pregnancy in multiple sclerosis. The V and J genes are TRBV4-3 and TRBJ2-3; 10 bases line up with TRBD2. Sequences were derived from peripheral blood, sampled in the second trimester of pregnancy. The source of this sequence is a female donor in good health, enrolled as a control in a pregnancy study. CDR3: CASCRVAGGTDTQYF. CDR3 DNA: TGCGCCAGTTGCAGGGTAGCGGGAGGAACGGATACGCAGTATTTT.